These 30 T cell receptor beta chains were all obtained from the same sample, sequenced in a study of shared clonotypes between healthy human individuals. TCRdb's table, derived via immunoSEQ multiplex PCR, lists solely in-frame clones and lacks some. The sample lists hundreds of thousands of clones; around 97% were seen once. The sequenced sample consisted of naive CD4+ T cells sorted from blood. Subset denoted: CD45RA+ positively selected. These TCRs come from a woman in her 30s in good health.

The chain links TRBV5-5 to TRBJ2-3; the D gene is possibly TRBD2 (5 bases). The germline V gene encodes CDR1 SGHKS and CDR2 YYEKEE (reference sequence). The CDR3 length is 15 residues. Trimming cost V 2 bases and J 6 bases, with 16 bases left between them. In DNA, the CDR3 is TGTGCCAGCAGCTTATGGCGGGCCGAGGCGGATACGCAGTATTTT. Amino acid sequence: CASSLWRAEADTQYF.

The V call is TRBV10-3, the J call TRBJ1-5, with unresolved D. CDR3 length: 14 amino acids. The V gene lost 6 bases and the J gene lost 3 bases, with 12 bases spanning the gap. The germline V gene encodes CDR1 ENHRY and CDR2 SYGVKD. Written as DNA, the CDR3 is TGTGCCATCAGCCGGGAAAAGTACAATCAGCCCCAGCATTTT. Protein product: CAISREKYNQPQHF.

This clone was seen once. The gene calls are TRBV5-1 and TRBJ2-1; 14 bases map to TRBD2. Germline loops: CDR1 SGHRS, CDR2 YFSETQ. J was trimmed by 7 bases and V by 4 bases; bases with no gene match: 4. The CDR3 is 15 amino acids. The DNA for the CDR3 is TGCGCCAGCAGCCCCGGGACTAGCGGGAGAAATGAGCAGTTCTTC. This translates into CASSPGTSGRNEQFF.

The chain employs TRBV19 and TRBJ1-5; perhaps TRBD1 as D (6 bases). V was trimmed by 7 bases and J by 0 bases, leaving 16 bases between them. This CDR3 spans 16 amino acids. CDR1 is LNHDA and CDR2 is SQIVND in the germline V gene (reference sequence). CDR3 sequence: CASKDTTGNSNQPQHF. As DNA, the CDR3 is TGTGCCAGTAAAGACACCACAGGGAATAGCAATCAGCCCCAGCATTTT.

The chain links TRBV5-4 to TRBJ2-7, with 9 bases aligning to TRBD2. Germline V gene lookup returns CDR1 SGHNT and CDR2 YYREEE (reference sequence). V shed 0 bases, J shed 4 bases, and the junction held 5 bases outside the gene matches. CDR3 length: 15 residues. The CDR3 is CASSLDGSGSYEQYF. CDR3 nucleotide sequence: TGTGCCAGCAGCTTGGATGGTAGCGGGAGTTACGAGCAGTACTTC. The full variable domain, with the rest looked up from reference TRBV5-4 and TRBJ2-7, is ETGVTQSPTHLIKTRGQQVTLRCSSQSGHNTVSWYQQALGQGPQFIFQYYREEENGRGNFPPRFSGLQFPNYSSELNVNALELDDSALYLCASSLDGSGSYEQYFGPGTRLTVT.

The CDR3 here is CASRAGALDYGYTF. Here the CDR3 DNA reads TGTGCCAGCAGAGCGGGGGCGCTTGACTATGGCTACACCTTC. The chain has TRBV6-5 and TRBJ1-2, with a possible D match to TRBD1 (6 bases). The CDR3 is 14 residues long. V lost 6 bases and J 3 bases, leaving 14 bases between the germline ends. The germline V gene encodes CDR1 MNHEY and CDR2 SVGAGI.

The chain carries TRBV6-4 and TRBJ2-2; D is uncertain. The CDR3 extends over 15 amino acids. CDR1 and CDR2 from the germline V gene are MRHNA and SNTAGT. The germline V and J ends were trimmed by 0 bases and 2 bases, with 7 bases remaining between them. CDR3 loop: CASSDSKGNTGELFF. CDR3 nucleotide sequence: TGTGCCAGCAGTGACTCGAAGGGTAACACCGGGGAGCTGTTTTTT.

The rearrangement links TRBV5-4 to TRBJ2-2, with D unresolved. V lost 7 bases, J lost 7 bases, and 14 bases lay in between. Germline CDR1 SGHNT, CDR2 YYREEE (reference sequence). The length of the CDR3 is 13 residues. This chain's CDR3 is CASGRREDGELFF. CDR3 DNA sequence: TGTGCCAGCGGACGGCGCGAAGACGGGGAGCTGTTTTTT.

The V gene is TRBV5-6, the J gene TRBJ2-6; 16 nucleotides align to TRBD2. The germline V gene has CDR1 SGHDT and CDR2 YYEEEE. The CDR3 is 18 amino acids. V dropped 4 bases and J dropped 3; count of bases not matched to a gene: 4. The DNA for the CDR3 is TGTGCCAGCAGCGAGGGACTAGCGGGAGGGGTTGGGGCCAACGTCCTGACTTTC. Encoded protein: CASSEGLAGGVGANVLTF. Complete variable domain (other parts from reference TRBV5-6 and TRBJ2-6): DAGVTQSPTHLIKTRGQQVTLRCSPKSGHDTVSWYQQALGQGPQFIFQYYEEEERQRGNFPDRFSGHQFPNYSSELNVNALLLGDSALYLCASSEGLAGGVGANVLTFGAGSRLTVL.

This chain links TRBV10-2 with TRBJ1-3; a weak D match, TRBD1 (6 bases). This CDR3 has 15 residues. Germline V gives CDR1 WSHSY, CDR2 SAAADI. V was trimmed by 3 bases and J by 4 bases, leaving 13 bases between them. Here the CDR3 reads CASSDGGPPGNTIYF. The CDR3 nucleotides are TGCGCCAGCAGTGATGGGGGCCCCCCGGGAAACACCATATATTTT.

DNA for the CDR3: TGTGCCAGCAGCTTAGAAAGGGGTCGGTGGGGCACCGGGGAGCTGTTTTTT. Its protein product is CASSLERGRWGTGELFF. The V call is TRBV7-6, the J call TRBJ2-2, with D maybe TRBD1 (5 bases). V dropped 1 base and J dropped 4 bases, with 16 bases sitting between them. Germline CDR1 is SGHVS and CDR2 is FNYEAQ. The CDR3 is 17 amino acids.

The rearrangement joins TRBV9 to TRBJ2-2, with 9 bases fitting TRBD2. Trimming took 5 bases from V and 5 from J; bases not matched to a gene: 10. The CDR3 is 16 residues long. The V gene's germline CDR1 is SGDLS and CDR2 YYNGEE. CDR3 sequence: CASSPWLAGRTGELFF. The CDR3 nucleotides are TGTGCCAGCAGTCCATGGCTAGCGGGACGGACCGGGGAGCTGTTTTTT.

This clone was recorded once. This sequence joins TRBV7-2 and TRBJ2-1, with TRBD1 identical over 10 bases. After removal of 5 bases from V and 5 bases from J, the junction contained 6 bases not matched to a gene. This CDR3 spans 15 amino acids. Germline assignment: CDR1 SGHTA and CDR2 FQGNSA. The DNA of the CDR3 is TGTGCCAGCAGCCTACCGGGACAGGGGAACAATGAGCAGTTCTTC. Translating it yields CASSLPGQGNNEQFF.

The V and J genes are TRBV11-2 and TRBJ1-2; 7 bases agree with TRBD1. The germline gives CDR1 SGHAT, CDR2 FQNNGV. The CDR3 totals 15 residues. Trimming cost V 6 bases and J 0 bases; bases outside gene matches: 7. The DNA of the CDR3 is TGTGCCAGCAGTACCTCTGGACAGGCTAACTATGGCTACACCTTC. This sequence encodes CASSTSGQANYGYTF.

The gene calls are TRBV10-1 and TRBJ2-5, with D uncertain. The CDR3 is made up of 14 amino acids. The germline CDR1 and CDR2 sequences are WNHNN and SYGVQD (reference sequence). V was shortened by 0 bases and J by 4 bases, with 9 bases between the two germline ends. This CDR3 is CASSESGNVETQYF. The CDR3 bases are TGCGCCAGCAGTGAGTCAGGGAATGTAGAGACCCAGTACTTC.

The V gene is TRBV18, the J gene TRBJ2-7; maybe TRBD1 (5 bases). The CDR3 is 13 amino acids. The V and J ends lost 8 bases and 2 bases respectively, with 13 bases between them. Germline CDR1 is KGHSH and CDR2 is LQKENI. This CDR3 is CASGTGATYEQYF. The CDR3 nucleotides read TGTGCCAGCGGAACAGGTGCTACCTACGAGCAGTACTTC.

This chain links TRBV15 with TRBJ2-5; D gene uncertain. CDR3 length equals 13 residues. CDR1 is LNHNV, CDR2 YYDKDF, per germline (reference sequence). Deletions cut 1 base from V and 5 bases from J, with 8 bases between. Written as DNA, the CDR3 is TGTGCCACCAGCAGAGTTCAGCCGGAGACCCAGTACTTC. Its translation: CATSRVQPETQYF.

This chain links TRBV7-2 with TRBJ2-7, with a possible D match to TRBD2 (6 bases). CDR3 length equals 15 residues. V lost 5 bases and J lost 4, with 18 bases in between. Germline-derived CDR1 and CDR2 are SGHTA and FQGNSA. CDR3 amino acids: CASSPQGRTGYEQYF. The DNA for the CDR3 is TGTGCCAGCAGCCCTCAAGGGAGGACTGGATACGAGCAGTACTTC.

The V and J genes are TRBV11-2 and TRBJ2-7, with 12 bases aligning to TRBD2. Unmatched junction bases numbered 6, after V lost 6 bases and J lost 3 bases. CDR1 is SGHAT and CDR2 is FQNNGV in the germline V gene. This CDR3 spans 15 amino acids. This chain's CDR3 is CASRRLAGDIYEQYF. DNA of the CDR3: TGTGCCAGCAGGAGACTAGCGGGAGATATCTACGAGCAGTACTTC.

The CDR3: CASRLSNGRIETQYF. Written as DNA, the CDR3 is TGTGCCAGCAGGCTTTCGAACGGGAGAATTGAGACCCAGTACTTC. The rearrangement uses TRBV27 and TRBJ2-5; weak D call: TRBD2 (6 bases). V was clipped by 6 bases and J by 5 bases, with 19 bases between them. This CDR3 is 15 amino acids long. CDR1 is MNHEY, CDR2 SMNVEV, per germline (reference sequence).

The rearrangement joins TRBV19 to TRBJ2-7; weak D call: TRBD2 (5 bases). This CDR3 contains 15 residues. From germline, CDR1 is LNHDA and CDR2 SQIVND (reference sequence). The V and J ends lost 5 bases and 1 base respectively, with 15 bases between them. The CDR3 protein is CASSVSFGKSYEQYF. The CDR3 coding sequence is TGTGCCAGTAGTGTTAGCTTCGGGAAGTCCTACGAGCAGTACTTC.

This clone appeared a single time. The chain combines TRBV5-1 with TRBJ2-3; no firm D call. V was pared by 0 bases and J by 2 bases, with 13 bases between. Germline-derived CDR1 and CDR2 are SGHRS and YFSETQ. This CDR3 spans 16 amino acids. The CDR3, as DNA: TGCGCCAGCAGCTTGGATATCGCGGCCGACACAGATACGCAGTATTTT. This sequence encodes CASSLDIAADTDTQYF.

The chain has TRBV4-1 and TRBJ2-3; 13 nucleotides line up with TRBD2. CDR1 and CDR2 from the germline V gene are MGHRA and YSYEKL. CDR3 size: 17 residues. V was pared by 3 bases and J by 4 bases, with 7 bases of the junction left unmatched. The CDR3 DNA reads TGCGCCAGCAGCCACCAACTAGCGGGAGGGTGGGCAGATACGCAGTATTTT. Translated: CASSHQLAGGWADTQYF.

The V call is TRBV15, the J call TRBJ2-1, with 10 bases identical to TRBD2. CDR1 LNHNV and CDR2 YYDKDF come from the germline V gene (reference sequence). The junction had 6 bases not matched to a gene; V was cut back by 6 bases and J by 4 bases. This CDR3 comprises 15 residues. The CDR3 DNA reads TGTGCCACCAGTATAACTAGCGGGATTTACAATGAGCAGTTCTTC. It yields the protein CATSITSGIYNEQFF.

This clone was seen a single time. This sequence joins TRBV28 and TRBJ1-1, with D unresolved. The V gene lost 7 bases and the J gene lost 1 base, with 7 bases spanning the gap. This CDR3 is built from 12 residues. The germline V gene encodes CDR1 MDHEN and CDR2 SYDVKM. CDR3 nucleotides: TGTGCCAGCACCCCTCCGAACACTGAAGCTTTCTTT. Protein sequence: CASTPPNTEAFF.

The gene calls are TRBV5-4 and TRBJ2-3; the D is unclear. This CDR3 has 13 amino acids. Germline loops: CDR1 SGHNT, CDR2 YYREEE (reference sequence). Trimming removed 4 bases from V and 12 bases from J, with 18 bases in between. CDR3 in amino acids: CASSPSGFGLQYF. The CDR3 DNA follows: TGTGCCAGCAGCCCCTCGGGCTTTGGTTTACAGTATTTT.

The CDR3 loop is CASSLGPAGPGNQPQHF. In DNA form, the CDR3 reads TGTGCCAGCAGCTTAGGTCCTGCAGGGCCAGGCAATCAGCCCCAGCATTTT. This rearrangement joins TRBV7-9 to TRBJ1-5; D is perhaps TRBD1 (5 bases). This CDR3 is built from 17 residues. Germline-derived CDR1 and CDR2 are SEHNR and FQNEAQ (reference sequence). The V end lost 1 base, the J end lost 2 bases, and 15 bases lay between the germline ends.

The chain recombines TRBV2 with TRBJ2-1; D is perhaps TRBD2 (6 bases). The V and J ends lost 7 bases and 2 bases respectively, with 12 bases between them. This CDR3 contains 14 residues. CDR1 is SNHLY, CDR2 FYNNEI, per germline. CDR3 residues: CASTRGTAYNEQFF. CDR3 DNA sequence: TGTGCCAGCACCCGCGGGACTGCCTACAATGAGCAGTTCTTC.

The chain has TRBV6-1 and TRBJ1-5; D is ambiguous. From germline, CDR1 is MNHNS and CDR2 SASEGT. V lost 2 bases to trimming and J lost 0 bases, with 5 bases between them. This CDR3 is built from 14 residues. The CDR3 sequence: CASSETGSNQPQHF. CDR3 nucleotides: TGTGCCAGCAGTGAAACGGGTAGCAATCAGCCCCAGCATTTT.

The chain joins TRBV28 to TRBJ1-4; 8 nucleotides align to TRBD1. This CDR3 contains 12 residues. Germline CDR1 and CDR2: MDHEN and SYDVKM. The J segment lost 7 bases and the V segment lost 8 bases, leaving 3 bases of the junction unmatched. The CDR3 region is CASDRGSEKLFF. CDR3 nucleotide sequence: TGTGCCAGCGACAGGGGATCTGAAAAACTGTTTTTT.